The 8 T cell receptor beta chains in this list originate from one sample, sequenced in a study of blood T cell repertoires in COVID-19. Repertoires were generated with immunoSEQ multiplex PCR, while TCRdb's copy carries only in-frame clones and drops some. The sample carries 200,000 to 300,000 clones, around 90% recorded once. Sequenced: peripheral blood. These receptors came from a woman in her twenties or thirties with acute or convalescent COVID-19.

The chain employs TRBV5-1 and TRBJ1-6; D is unclear. The CDR3 extends over 14 amino acids. Trimming stripped 0 bases from V and 6 bases from J, with 7 bases between. Germline V CDR1 and CDR2: SGHRS, YFSETQ. CDR3 coding DNA: TGCGCCAGCAGCTTGGAACTGCTTAATTCACCCCTCCACTTT. Encoded protein: CASSLELLNSPLHF.

The chain combines TRBV6-6 with TRBJ2-1; the D is unclear. V was clipped by 2 bases and J by 9 bases, with 14 bases between them. The CDR3 runs to 14 residues. The V gene's germline CDR1 is MNHNY and CDR2 SVGAGI (reference sequence). CDR3 nucleotides: TGTGCCAGCAGTTACCTCATGGCGAGGAGTGAGCAGTTCTTC. Protein sequence: CASSYLMARSEQFF.

V and J are TRBV5-4 and TRBJ2-3; 8 bases fit TRBD2. After removal of 4 bases from V and 2 bases from J, the junction contained 6 bases not matched to a gene. This CDR3 region has 15 residues. The germline V gene has CDR1 SGHNT and CDR2 YYREEE (reference sequence). CDR3 protein: CASSPSSGTTDTQYF. In DNA form, the CDR3 reads TGTGCCAGCAGCCCAAGTAGCGGGACCACAGATACGCAGTATTTT.

The J gene is TRBJ2-5, the V gene TRBV5-6, with 7 bases fitting TRBD1. This CDR3 is 15 amino acids long. After removal of 1 base from V and 5 bases from J, the junction contained 8 bases not matched to a gene. Per germline, CDR1 SGHDT and CDR2 YYEEEE. This CDR3 reads CASSLWAATGETQYF. The CDR3 DNA is TGTGCCAGCAGCTTGTGGGCAGCGACAGGGGAGACCCAGTACTTC.

This chain connects TRBV11-2 to TRBJ2-1; no clear D. The germline V gene encodes CDR1 SGHAT and CDR2 FQNNGV. This CDR3 has 12 residues. Trimming removed 5 bases at V and 5 bases at J, with 7 bases between. The CDR3 region is CASSVRDNEQFF. CDR3 nucleotide sequence: TGTGCCAGCAGCGTCCGGGACAATGAGCAGTTCTTC.

The V gene is TRBV30, the J gene TRBJ2-1; 9 nucleotides align to TRBD2. The V gene's germline CDR1 is GTSNPN and CDR2 SVGIG (reference sequence). The CDR3 is 17 amino acids. J lost 6 bases, V lost 0 bases, and 12 bases had no gene match. The CDR3 region is CAWSVLAGGPGFNEQFF. The CDR3 DNA is TGTGCCTGGAGTGTACTGGCGGGAGGGCCGGGTTTCAATGAGCAGTTCTTC.

V gene TRBV9 combines with J gene TRBJ2-5; a possible D gene is TRBD1 (6 bases). Germline assignment: CDR1 SGDLS and CDR2 YYNGEE. CDR3 length equals 13 residues. Trimming cost V 3 bases and J 3 bases, with 9 bases left between them. The DNA of the CDR3 is TGTGCCAGCAGCGGGCCAGGGGAAGAGACCCAGTACTTC. Protein product: CASSGPGEETQYF.

The chain joins TRBV30 to TRBJ2-1; possibly TRBD2 for D (5 bases). From germline, CDR1 is GTSNPN and CDR2 SVGIG (reference sequence). CDR3 length: 15 amino acids. Trimming took off 0 bases at V and 0 bases at J, with 9 bases between the two ends. CDR3 DNA: TGTGCCTGGAGTGTGATGGGGAGCTCCTACAATGAGCAGTTCTTC. Its translation: CAWSVMGSSYNEQFF. The entire variable domain, with the rest obtained from reference TRBV30 and TRBJ2-1, is as follows: SQTIHQWPATLVQPVGSPLSLECTVEGTSNPNLYWYRQAAGRGLQLLFYSVGIGQISSEVPQNLSASRPQDRQFILSSKKLLLSDSGFYLCAWSVMGSSYNEQFFGPGTRLTVL.